This TCR beta chain is drawn from a study of cytomegalovirus exposure and HLA in healthy donors. For this clone: What it binds is unknown.

Study-wide points: Most TCR sequences showed up rarely, but some public TCRs showed up in many donors. The study recorded 150 to 200 TCR beta chains that were cytomegalovirus-associated.

Generated by immunoSEQ multiplex PCR, the TCRdb table keeps only in-frame clones and is missing some. The repertoire has around 90,000 clones, 84% of them found once; the top ten carry about 12%. Germline lookup yields CDR1 SGHRS and CDR2 YFSETQ. The CDR3 runs to 16 residues. V lost 0 bases and J lost 0, with 12 bases in between. This TCR was recovered from a young woman in good health and CMV-seropositive. The source material was PBMCs. The chain employs TRBV5-1 and TRBJ1-1; possible D gene TRBD1, 5 bases. CDR3 nucleotides: TGCGCCAGCAGCTTGGGGCAGGGATCCATGAACACTGAAGCTTTCTTT. This sequence encodes CASSLGQGSMNTEAFF.